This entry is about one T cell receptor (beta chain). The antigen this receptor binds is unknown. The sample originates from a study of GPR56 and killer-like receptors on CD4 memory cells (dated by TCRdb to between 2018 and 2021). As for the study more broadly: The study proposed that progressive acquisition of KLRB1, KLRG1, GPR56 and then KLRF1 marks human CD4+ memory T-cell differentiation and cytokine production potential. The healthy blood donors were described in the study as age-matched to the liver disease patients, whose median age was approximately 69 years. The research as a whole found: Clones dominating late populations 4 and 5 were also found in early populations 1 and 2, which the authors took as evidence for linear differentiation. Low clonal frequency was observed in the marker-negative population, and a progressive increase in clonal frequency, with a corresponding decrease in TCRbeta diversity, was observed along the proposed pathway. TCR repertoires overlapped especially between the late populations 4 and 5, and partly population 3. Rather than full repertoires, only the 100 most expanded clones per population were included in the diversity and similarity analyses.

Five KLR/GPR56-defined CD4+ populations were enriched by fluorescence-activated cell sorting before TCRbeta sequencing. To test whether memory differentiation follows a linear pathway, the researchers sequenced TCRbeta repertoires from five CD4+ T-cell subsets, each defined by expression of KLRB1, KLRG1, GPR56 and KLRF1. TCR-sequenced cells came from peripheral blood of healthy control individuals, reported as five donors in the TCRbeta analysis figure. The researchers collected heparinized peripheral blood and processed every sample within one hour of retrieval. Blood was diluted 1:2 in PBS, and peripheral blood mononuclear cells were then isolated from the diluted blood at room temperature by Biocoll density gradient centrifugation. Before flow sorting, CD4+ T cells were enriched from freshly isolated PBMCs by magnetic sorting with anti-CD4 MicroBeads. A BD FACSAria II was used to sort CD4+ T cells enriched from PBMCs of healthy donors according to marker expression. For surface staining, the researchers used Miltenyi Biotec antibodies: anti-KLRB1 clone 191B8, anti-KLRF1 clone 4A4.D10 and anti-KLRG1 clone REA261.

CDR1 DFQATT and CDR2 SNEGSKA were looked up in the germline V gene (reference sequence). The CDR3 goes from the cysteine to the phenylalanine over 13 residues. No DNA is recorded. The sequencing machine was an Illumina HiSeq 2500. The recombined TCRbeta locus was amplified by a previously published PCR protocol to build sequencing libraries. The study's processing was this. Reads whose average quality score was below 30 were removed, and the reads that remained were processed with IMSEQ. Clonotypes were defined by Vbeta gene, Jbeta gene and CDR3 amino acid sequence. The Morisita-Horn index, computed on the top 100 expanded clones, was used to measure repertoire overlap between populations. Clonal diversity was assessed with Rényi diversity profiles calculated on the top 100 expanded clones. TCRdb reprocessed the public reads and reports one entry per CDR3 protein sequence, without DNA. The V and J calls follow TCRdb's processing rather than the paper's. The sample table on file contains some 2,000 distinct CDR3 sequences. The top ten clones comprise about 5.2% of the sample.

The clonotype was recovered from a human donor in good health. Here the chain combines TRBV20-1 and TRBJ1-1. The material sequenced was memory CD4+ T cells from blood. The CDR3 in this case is CSAREGHGTEAFF.